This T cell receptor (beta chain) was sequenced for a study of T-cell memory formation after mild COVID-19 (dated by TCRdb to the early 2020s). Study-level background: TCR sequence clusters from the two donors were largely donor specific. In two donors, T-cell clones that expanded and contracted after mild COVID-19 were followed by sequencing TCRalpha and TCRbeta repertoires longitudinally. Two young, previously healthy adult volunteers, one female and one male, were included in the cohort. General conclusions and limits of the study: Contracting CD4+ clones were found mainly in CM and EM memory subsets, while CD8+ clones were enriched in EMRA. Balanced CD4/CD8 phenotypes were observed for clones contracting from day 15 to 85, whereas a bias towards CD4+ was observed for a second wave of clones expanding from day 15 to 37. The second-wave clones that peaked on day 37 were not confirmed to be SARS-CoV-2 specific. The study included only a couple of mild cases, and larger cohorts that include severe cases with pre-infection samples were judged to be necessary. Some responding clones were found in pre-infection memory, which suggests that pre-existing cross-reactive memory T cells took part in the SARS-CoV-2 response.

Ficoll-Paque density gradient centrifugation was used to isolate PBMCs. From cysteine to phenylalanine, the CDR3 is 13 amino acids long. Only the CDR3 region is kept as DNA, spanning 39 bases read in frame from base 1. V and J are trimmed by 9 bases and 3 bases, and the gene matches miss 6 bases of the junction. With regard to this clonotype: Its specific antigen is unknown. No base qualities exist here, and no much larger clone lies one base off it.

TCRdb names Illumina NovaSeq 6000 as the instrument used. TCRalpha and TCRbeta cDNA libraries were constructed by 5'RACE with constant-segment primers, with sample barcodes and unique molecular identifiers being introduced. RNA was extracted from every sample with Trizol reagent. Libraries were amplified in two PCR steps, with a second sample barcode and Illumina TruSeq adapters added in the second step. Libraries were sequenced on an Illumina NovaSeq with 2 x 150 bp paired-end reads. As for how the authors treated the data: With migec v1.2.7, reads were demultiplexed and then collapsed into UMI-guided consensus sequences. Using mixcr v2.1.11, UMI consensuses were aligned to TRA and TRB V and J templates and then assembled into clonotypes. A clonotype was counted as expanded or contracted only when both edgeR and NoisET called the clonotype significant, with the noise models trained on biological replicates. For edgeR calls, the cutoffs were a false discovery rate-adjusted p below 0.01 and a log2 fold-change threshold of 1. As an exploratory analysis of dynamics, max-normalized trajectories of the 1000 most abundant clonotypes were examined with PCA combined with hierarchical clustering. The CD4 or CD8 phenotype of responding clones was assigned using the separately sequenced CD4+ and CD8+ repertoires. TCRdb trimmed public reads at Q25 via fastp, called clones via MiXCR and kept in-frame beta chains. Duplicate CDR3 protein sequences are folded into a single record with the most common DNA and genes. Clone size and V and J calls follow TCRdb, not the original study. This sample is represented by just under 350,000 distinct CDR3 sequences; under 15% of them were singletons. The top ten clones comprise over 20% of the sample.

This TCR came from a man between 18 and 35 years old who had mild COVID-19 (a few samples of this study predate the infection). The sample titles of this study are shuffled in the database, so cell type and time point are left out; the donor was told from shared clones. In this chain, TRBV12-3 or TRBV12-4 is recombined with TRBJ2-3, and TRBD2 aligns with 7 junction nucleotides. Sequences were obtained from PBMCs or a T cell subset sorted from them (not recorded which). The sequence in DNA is TGTGCCAGTGACAAGGGAGGGACAGATACGCAGTATTTT. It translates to CASDKGGTDTQYF.